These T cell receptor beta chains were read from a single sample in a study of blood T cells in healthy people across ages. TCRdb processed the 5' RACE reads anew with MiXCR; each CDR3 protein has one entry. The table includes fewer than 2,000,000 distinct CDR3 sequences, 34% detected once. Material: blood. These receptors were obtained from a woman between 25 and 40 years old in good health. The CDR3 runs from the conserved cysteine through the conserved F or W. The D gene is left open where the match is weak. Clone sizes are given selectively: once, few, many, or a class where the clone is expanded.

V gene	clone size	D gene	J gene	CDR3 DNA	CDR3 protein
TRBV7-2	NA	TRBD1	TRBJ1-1	TGTGCCAGCAGCCTCCTATCAGGGGGAAGCACTGAAGCTTTCTTT	CASSLLSGGSTEAFF
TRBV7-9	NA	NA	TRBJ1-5	TGTGCCAGCCCCGGGGGGGCCCAGCCCCAGCATTTT	CASPGGAQPQHF
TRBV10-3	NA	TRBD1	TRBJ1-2	TGTGCCATCAGTGTCGACAGGGGAGGTGGCTACACCTTC	CAISVDRGGGYTF
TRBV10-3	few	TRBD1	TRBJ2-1	TGTGCCATCAGACAGGGGGGATACAATGAGCAGTTCTTC	CAIRQGGYNEQFF
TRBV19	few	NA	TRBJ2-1	TGTGCCAGTAGTCCGGGCGGGGGCGTTGGTGAGCAGTTCTTC	CASSPGGGVGEQFF
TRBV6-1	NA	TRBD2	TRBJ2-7	TGTGCCAGCACAATCACTTCCGGGAGGGTGGCCGAGCAGTACTTC	CASTITSGRVAEQYF
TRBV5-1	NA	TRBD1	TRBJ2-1	TGCGCCAGCAGCAAAGGGACAGACTCCTACAATGAGCAGTTCTTC	CASSKGTDSYNEQFF
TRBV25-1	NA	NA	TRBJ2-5	TGTGCCAGCAGCGCCCTGGGTCAGCTCCAAGAGACCCAGTACTTC	CASSALGQLQETQYF
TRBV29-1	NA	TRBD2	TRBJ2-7	TGCAGCGTTGAAACACTAGCGGGATACCCCTACAATGAGCAGTACTTC	CSVETLAGYPYNEQYF
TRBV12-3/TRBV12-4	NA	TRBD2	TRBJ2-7	TGTGCCAGCAGTCGGACTAGCGGGAGTTTGTACGAGCAGTACTTC	CASSRTSGSLYEQYF
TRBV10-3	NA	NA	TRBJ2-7	TGTGCCATCCCCGAGACGAAGACCTACGAGCAGTACTTC	CAIPETKTYEQYF
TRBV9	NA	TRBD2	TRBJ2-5	TGTGCCAGCAGCGTCCTAGCGGGGGAAGAGACCCAGTACTTC	CASSVLAGEETQYF
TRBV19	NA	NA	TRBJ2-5	TGTGCCAGTAGTTCACAGGGATCTATCGAGACCCAGTACTTC	CASSSQGSIETQYF
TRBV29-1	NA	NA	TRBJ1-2	TGCAGCGTTCTCAGGGGAGATTGGGGCCACACCTTC	CSVLRGDWGHTF
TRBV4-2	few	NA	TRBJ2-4	TGTGCCAGCAGCCAAGAACCAGGGAAAAACATTCAGTACTTC	CASSQEPGKNIQYF
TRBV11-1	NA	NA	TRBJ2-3	TGTGCCAGCAACCATCAACCCGTGACAGGATTCGTCACAGATACGCAGTATTTT	CASNHQPVTGFVTDTQYF
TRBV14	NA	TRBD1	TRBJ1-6	TGTGCCAGCAGCCATAATATCAGGGGGTATAATTCACCCCTCCACTTT	CASSHNIRGYNSPLHF
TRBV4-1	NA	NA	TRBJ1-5	TGCGCCAGCAGCCATCGAGGGCCGCCTGGTCAGCCCCAGCATTTT	CASSHRGPPGQPQHF
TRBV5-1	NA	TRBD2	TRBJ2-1	TGCGCCAGCAGCTTGGAAGCGACTAGCGGGAGAATCGAGCAGTTCTTC	CASSLEATSGRIEQFF
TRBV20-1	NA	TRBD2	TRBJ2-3	TGCAGTGCTAGAGGAGGTCAGTTTCGGCGGGGGATCCTAGATACGCAGTATTTT	CSARGGQFRRGILDTQYF